These T cell receptor beta chains were read from a single sample in a study of lymphopenia after photon versus proton radiotherapy. Clones were sequenced by immunoSEQ multiplex PCR, and TCRdb holds only the in-frame ones, with some missing. The table includes 40,000 to 45,000 clones, about 80% detected once. The source was peripheral blood, collected from a patient treated with proton-based radiotherapy. The receptors derive from a woman aged 70 to 79 with pancreatic cancer. CDR3s include the opening cysteine and the closing phenylalanine or tryptophan. The D gene is left open where the match is weak. Only part of the rows carry a size: once, few, many, or a class if the clone is expanded.

d_call,cdr3_length,clone_size,j_call,v_call,cdr3_nt,cdr3_aa
TRBD2,15,-,TRBJ2-7,TRBV28,TGTGCCAGCACCATGGGGCTAGCGGGATTCTACGAGCAGTACTTC,CASTMGLAGFYEQYF
-,15,-,TRBJ2-5,TRBV5-6,TGTGCCAGCAGCTTGGCCATGCAGCTCCGAGAGACCCAGTACTTC,CASSLAMQLRETQYF
-,18,-,TRBJ2-5,TRBV11-3,TGTGCCAGCACCTGTAAATGGAGGGGGTTAATACGGCAAGAGACCCAGTACTTC,CASTCKWRGLIRQETQYF
-,13,-,TRBJ1-3,TRBV11-2,TGTGCCAGCAGCTTACAGCTTGGAAACACCATATATTTT,CASSLQLGNTIYF
TRBD2,15,-,TRBJ2-7,TRBV4-1,TGCGCCAGCAGCCAAAATAGCGGGAGTTACTACGAGCAGTACTTC,CASSQNSGSYYEQYF
-,15,-,TRBJ1-5,TRBV28,TGTGCCAGCAGTTTAGTCGGCCTTAGCAATCAGCCCCAGCATTTT,CASSLVGLSNQPQHF
TRBD2,19,once,TRBJ2-7,TRBV4-1,TGCGCCAGCAGCCAAGAAGAAATTAGCGGGAGGGCCAACTCCTACGAGCAGTACTTC,CASSQEEISGRANSYEQYF
TRBD2,20,-,TRBJ2-2,TRBV10-1,TGCGCCAGCAGTGAGTACCCCGGACTAGCGGGAGGGCGGAACACCGGGGAGCTGTTTTTT,CASSEYPGLAGGRNTGELFF
TRBD2,15,-,TRBJ2-7,TRBV6-5,TGTGCCAGCAGAGCCACTAGCGGGAGGTCCTACGAGCAGTACTTC,CASRATSGRSYEQYF
-,18,-,TRBJ1-1,TRBV28,TGTGCCAGCAGTCCTCCTCTGCTCATTATAACCTTGAACACTGAAGCTTTCTTT,CASSPPLLIITLNTEAFF
TRBD1,16,-,TRBJ2-1,TRBV7-2,TGTGCCAGCAGCCGGGACGGGACAGGGGCCTACAATGAGCAGTTCTTC,CASSRDGTGAYNEQFF
TRBD1,16,-,TRBJ1-2,TRBV6-5,TGTGCCAGCAGTTACCGGGGACAGTCTGACACCTATGGCTACACCTTC,CASSYRGQSDTYGYTF
-,12,-,TRBJ2-1,TRBV2,TGTGCCAGCAGTGAAAATGACAATGAGCAGTTCTTC,CASSENDNEQFF
TRBD1,15,-,TRBJ1-4,TRBV28,TGTGCCAGCAGTTTTGGGGACAGACGCAATGAAAAACTGTTTTTT,CASSFGDRRNEKLFF
-,17,-,TRBJ2-5,TRBV2,TGTGCCAGCAGTCCGCTAGCTAGAATGGAGGTCCAAGAGACCCAGTACTTC,CASSPLARMEVQETQYF
TRBD1,15,once,TRBJ2-1,TRBV28,TGTGCCAGCAGCGGCGGGGGACAGGGGGGCGATGAGCAGTTCTTC,CASSGGGQGGDEQFF
TRBD1,15,-,TRBJ2-7,TRBV6-5,TGTGCCAGCGGGGTGTCCGGGACAGGGTTAGTCGAGCAGTACTTC,CASGVSGTGLVEQYF
-,15,-,TRBJ2-5,TRBV27,TGTGCCAGTTCCCGAGGGAGAGCGGGCCAAGAGACCCAGTACTTC,CASSRGRAGQETQYF
TRBD2,12,once,TRBJ2-1,TRBV4-1,TGCGCCAGCATCGGGGGGAACAATGAGCAGTTCTTC,CASIGGNNEQFF
TRBD1,13,-,TRBJ1-2,TRBV2,TGTGCCAGCCAGGGAACAGGGGAAACTGGCTACACCTTC,CASQGTGETGYTF
-,14,-,TRBJ1-1,TRBV7-9,TGTGCCAGCAGCCAGAATCGAGGGCCCGGGGAAGCTTTCTTT,CASSQNRGPGEAFF
-,15,few,TRBJ2-7,TRBV19,TGTGCCAGTAGTATAGTCGGGGCAGGAGAGAACGAGCAGTACTTC,CASSIVGAGENEQYF
TRBD1,18,-,TRBJ2-7,TRBV7-9,TGTGCCAGCAGCTTAGGGGACAGGAGCCCGTCGGGGACCTACGAGCAGTACTTC,CASSLGDRSPSGTYEQYF
-,12,few,TRBJ2-7,TRBV28,TGTGCCAGTAGTGCCGGGGGCTGGGAGCAGTACTTC,CASSAGGWEQYF
-,15,-,TRBJ1-1,TRBV5-1,TGCGCCAGCGGCGCCTCGGGAAGCATGAACACTGAAGCTTTCTTT,CASGASGSMNTEAFF
-,15,-,TRBJ1-2,TRBV19,TGTGCCAGTAGTATTGGAGTCTATCCTAACTATGGCTACACCTTC,CASSIGVYPNYGYTF
-,15,-,TRBJ2-3,TRBV9,TGTGCCAGCAGCGTACTGGGCGGACACACAGATACGCAGTATTTT,CASSVLGGHTDTQYF
-,17,-,TRBJ2-1,TRBV18,TGTGCCAGCTCACCACCGTCCAGCGGAGTCTCCTACAATGAGCAGTTCTTC,CASSPPSSGVSYNEQFF
-,15,-,TRBJ1-2,TRBV18,TGTGCCAGCTCAACGCAAGGGGGACTTAACTATGGCTACACCTTC,CASSTQGGLNYGYTF
-,14,few,TRBJ1-1,TRBV14,TGTGCCAGCAGCGGAGGGCTTCCGGACACTGAAGCTTTCTTT,CASSGGLPDTEAFF
-,14,-,TRBJ2-1,TRBV19,TGTGCCAGTACTATAACTAGCTTCCACAATGAGCAGTTCTTC,CASTITSFHNEQFF
-,17,-,TRBJ2-1,TRBV7-8,TGTGCCAGCAGCTTAACCCCGACTGGGAGCTCCTACAATGAGCAGTTCTTC,CASSLTPTGSSYNEQFF
TRBD1,16,-,TRBJ1-4,TRBV6-4,TGTGCCAGCAGTGTCCCGGGGGACAGGGTAAATGAAAAACTGTTTTTT,CASSVPGDRVNEKLFF
-,13,few,TRBJ1-3,TRBV7-9,TGTGCCAGCAGCGCCAACCCTCAGGGCACCATATATTTT,CASSANPQGTIYF
-,15,once,TRBJ2-6,TRBV7-2,TGTGCCAGCAGCTTAGAGGGGGCTGGGGCCAACGTCCTGACTTTC,CASSLEGAGANVLTF
TRBD1,16,once,TRBJ1-5,TRBV6-5,TGTGCCAGCAGTTCGACGCCAGGGGGCGGCCGGCAGCCCCAGCATTTT,CASSSTPGGGRQPQHF
-,14,-,TRBJ2-3,TRBV9,TGTGCCAGCAGCGTAGATCCTCGGCAGAATACGCAGTATTTT,CASSVDPRQNTQYF
-,14,-,TRBJ2-7,TRBV6-5,TGTGCCAGCAGTCGGCCCGTTGGGTTTACAGTGCAGTACTTC,CASSRPVGFTVQYF
-,15,-,TRBJ1-1,TRBV18,TGTGCCAGCTCGCCCCAAAGACAGTCCAACACTGAAGCTTTCTTT,CASSPQRQSNTEAFF
-,14,-,TRBJ2-3,TRBV7-5,TGTGCCAGAAGCTGGGGGAGCGGGAGAGATACGCAGTATTTT,CARSWGSGRDTQYF
-,20,-,TRBJ2-3,TRBV7-3,TGTGCCAGCAGCCCTCAAGCCTTTACCGTGGCGGATCTGAGCACAGATACGCAGTATTTT,CASSPQAFTVADLSTDTQYF
TRBD2,21,-,TRBJ2-3,TRBV4-3,TGCGCCAGCAGCCAAGATGACGGCCAAAGATGGGGAGCGGGAGTCGCAGATACGCAGTATTTT,CASSQDDGQRWGAGVADTQYF
TRBD2,15,-,TRBJ2-1,TRBV4-2,TGTGCCAGCAGCCAAGGGGTAGCGGGAGTTAATGAGCAGTTCTTC,CASSQGVAGVNEQFF
TRBD1,14,-,TRBJ2-5,TRBV4-3,TGCGCCAGCAGCCAAGAGACAGGGGGAGGGCCCCAGTACTTC,CASSQETGGGPQYF
TRBD2,16,few,TRBJ2-1,TRBV19,TGTGCCAGTAGTAGACGAGCGGGAGAAACCTACAATGAGCAGTTCTTC,CASSRRAGETYNEQFF
-,13,-,TRBJ1-5,TRBV28,TGTGCCAGCAGTCGAGGGGGTAATCAGCCCCAGCATTTT,CASSRGGNQPQHF
-,16,-,TRBJ2-3,TRBV5-8,TGTGCCAGCAGCTCCCCCGGCGGGTCCGTGACAGATACGCAGTATTTT,CASSSPGGSVTDTQYF
TRBD1,14,-,TRBJ1-2,TRBV28,TGTGCCAGCAGTTCGACAGGGATTAACTATGGCTACACCTTC,CASSSTGINYGYTF